Following are 10 T cell receptor beta chains from one sample sequenced in a study of shared clonotypes between healthy human individuals. The repertoire was sequenced with immunoSEQ multiplex PCR; TCRdb's copy has only in-frame clones and lacks some. The repertoire holds 2 million to 3 million clones, with more than 85% as singletons. Sequencing was performed on naive CD4+ T cells from PBMCs. Subset indicated: CD45RA+ positively selected. The receptors shown here come from a man aged 18 to 30 in good health. Some clones in this sample may be carry-over from other donors' samples.

In regard to this clone: The junction differs from germline at one of its ends, possibly a read error. The V gene is TRBV18, the J gene TRBJ2-3, with D possibly matching TRBD2 (6 bases). Germline CDR1 and CDR2: KGHSH and LQKENI. The CDR3 is 16 amino acids. This CDR3 reads CASSPRPPLATDTQYF. Written as DNA, the CDR3 is TGTGCCAGCTCCCCACGGCCCCCTCTAGCGACAGATACGCAGTATTTT.

The chain employs TRBV7-9 and TRBJ2-1; D call uncertain. Germline CDR1 and CDR2: SEHNR and FQNEAQ (reference sequence). The CDR3 spans 12 residues. V dropped 5 bases and J dropped 9 bases, with 11 bases sitting between them. The CDR3 here is CASSQANSEQFF. CDR3 nucleotide sequence: TGTGCCAGCAGCCAAGCTAACTCTGAGCAGTTCTTC. The complete variable domain, with remaining parts taken from reference TRBV7-9 and TRBJ2-1, reads DTGVSQNPRHKITKRGQNVTFRCDPISEHNRLYWYRQTLGQGPEFLTYFQNEAQLEKSRLLSDRFSAERPKGSFSTLEIQRTEQGDSAMYLCASSQANSEQFFGPGTRLTVL.

The chain carries TRBV5-6 and TRBJ1-1; no clear D. Germline values: CDR1 SGHDT, CDR2 YYEEEE. The germline V and J ends were trimmed by 3 bases and 1 base, with 16 bases remaining between them. This CDR3 is 16 amino acids long. The CDR3 DNA follows: TGTGCCAGCAGCTGGCGGGTTGACTTTTGGAACACTGAAGCTTTCTTT. Encoded protein: CASSWRVDFWNTEAFF.

This chain connects TRBV18 to TRBJ2-7; 8 bases agree with TRBD2. V lost 5 bases, J lost 3 bases, and 6 bases stayed unmatched. Germline V lookup: CDR1 KGHSH, CDR2 LQKENI. The CDR3 spans 14 residues. In DNA, the CDR3 is TGTGCCAGCTCAAATAGTACTAGCGGCTACGAGCAGTACTTC. Translating gives CASSNSTSGYEQYF.

Comments on this clone: The same CDR3 is also encoded by other DNA sequences in this sample. The chain employs TRBV28 and TRBJ2-7; 7 nucleotides align to TRBD1. There are 13 residues in the CDR3. V lost 2 bases to trimming and J lost 4 bases; unmatched junction nucleotides: 2. The germline gives CDR1 MDHEN, CDR2 SYDVKM. DNA of the CDR3: TGTGCCAGCAGTTTACCAGGGGGATACGAGCAGTACTTC. Translation: CASSLPGGYEQYF.

This sequence joins TRBV28 and TRBJ1-5; 8 bases agree with TRBD1. CDR1 is MDHEN and CDR2 is SYDVKM in the germline V gene. CDR3 size: 15 residues. Unmatched junction bases numbered 10, after V lost 6 bases and J lost 6 bases. The CDR3 DNA follows: TGTGCCAGCAGACCTCACCCGGACAGGGCTCAGCCCCAGCATTTT. Amino acid sequence: CASRPHPDRAQPQHF.

The CDR3 bases are TGTGCCAGCAGACCTGGACTAGCGGGAACATACGAGCAGTACTTC. It is translated as CASRPGLAGTYEQYF. The J gene is TRBJ2-7, the V gene TRBV6-6, with TRBD2 matching 12 bases. CDR1 MNHNY and CDR2 SVGAGI come from the germline V gene (reference sequence). Unmatched junction bases numbered 7, after V lost 6 bases and J lost 4 bases. The CDR3 has 15 amino acids.

The chain joins TRBV5-1 to TRBJ2-1, with D perhaps TRBD1 (6 bases). Germline CDR1 is SGHRS and CDR2 is YFSETQ. V was pared by 0 bases and J by 8 bases, with 12 bases between. CDR3 length: 14 amino acids. The CDR3 sequence is CASSLGQETDEQFF. For the CDR3, the DNA is TGCGCCAGCAGCTTGGGACAGGAAACAGATGAGCAGTTCTTC. The full variable domain, its missing parts supplied by reference TRBV5-1 and TRBJ2-1, is KAGVTQTPRYLIKTRGQQVTLSCSPISGHRSVSWYQQTPGQGLQFLFEYFSETQRNKGNFPGRFSGRQFSNSRSEMNVSTLELGDSALYLCASSLGQETDEQFFGPGTRLTVL.

The chain carries TRBV18 and TRBJ1-1; TRBD1 matches 7 bases. V trimming: 1 base; J trimming: 5 bases; junction bases outside the gene matches: 10. The CDR3 runs 16 residues. CDR1 and CDR2 (germline): KGHSH, LQKENI. The CDR3 spells CASSPQVRGKETEAFF. DNA of the CDR3: TGTGCCAGCTCACCACAAGTCAGGGGGAAGGAAACTGAAGCTTTCTTT.

Turning to this clone: The sample holds other DNA sequences that translate to the same CDR3. The chain carries TRBV27 and TRBJ2-5; 7 bases fit TRBD2. Germline loops: CDR1 MNHEY, CDR2 SMNVEV (reference sequence). The CDR3 extends over 13 amino acids. Trimming cost V 3 bases and J 5 bases; bases outside gene matches: 3. CDR3 in amino acids: CASSFLGGETQYF. CDR3 DNA sequence: TGTGCCAGCAGTTTCTTGGGGGGGGAGACCCAGTACTTC.